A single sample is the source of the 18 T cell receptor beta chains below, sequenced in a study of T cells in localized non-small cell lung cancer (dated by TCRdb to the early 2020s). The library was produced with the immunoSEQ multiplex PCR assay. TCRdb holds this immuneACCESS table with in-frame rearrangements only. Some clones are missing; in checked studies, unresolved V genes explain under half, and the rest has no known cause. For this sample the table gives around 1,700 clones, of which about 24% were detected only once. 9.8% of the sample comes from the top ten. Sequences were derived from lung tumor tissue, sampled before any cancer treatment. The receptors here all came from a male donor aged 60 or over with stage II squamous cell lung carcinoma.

The CDR3 protein is CASSRGQGGGEKLFF. The CDR3 DNA reads TGTGCCAGTAGCCGTGGACAGGGGGGCGGTGAAAAACTGTTTTTT. The chain combines TRBV19 with TRBJ1-4; 10 bases map to TRBD1. The CDR3 extends over 15 amino acids. Germline assignment: CDR1 LNHDA and CDR2 SQIVND (reference sequence). Unmatched junction bases numbered 8, after V lost 6 bases and J lost 7 bases.

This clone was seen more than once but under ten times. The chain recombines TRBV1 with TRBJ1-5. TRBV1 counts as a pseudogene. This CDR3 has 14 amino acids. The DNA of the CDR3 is TGCGCCAGCAGCCAAGATCTCGGGAATCAGCCCCAGCATTTT. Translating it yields CASSQDLGNQPQHF.

DNA for the CDR3: TGCGCCAGCTCCGGGACAGGGACGGGCGCTGAAGCTTTCTTT. This codes for CASSGTGTGAEAFF. This sequence joins TRBV5-1 and TRBJ1-1, with 9 positions matching TRBD1. In germline, CDR1 is SGHRS, CDR2 YFSETQ. The CDR3 is 14 residues long. V was pared by 7 bases and J by 6 bases, with 10 bases of the junction left unmatched.

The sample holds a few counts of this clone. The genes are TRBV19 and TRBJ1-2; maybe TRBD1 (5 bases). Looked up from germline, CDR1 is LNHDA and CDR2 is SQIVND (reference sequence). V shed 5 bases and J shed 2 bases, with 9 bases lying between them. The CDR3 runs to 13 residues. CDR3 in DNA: TGTGCCAGTAGTCTTGACAGAAACTATGGCTACACCTTC. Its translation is CASSLDRNYGYTF. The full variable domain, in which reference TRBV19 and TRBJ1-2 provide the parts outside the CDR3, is DGGITQSPKYLFRKEGQNVTLSCEQNLNHDAMYWYRQDPGQGLRLIYYSQIVNDFQKGDIAEGYSVSREKKESFPLTVTSAQKNPTAFYLCASSLDRNYGYTFGSGTRLTVV.

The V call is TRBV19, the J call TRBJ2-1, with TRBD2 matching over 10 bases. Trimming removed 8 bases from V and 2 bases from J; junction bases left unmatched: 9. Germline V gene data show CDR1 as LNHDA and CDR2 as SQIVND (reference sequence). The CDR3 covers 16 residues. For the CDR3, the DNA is TGTGCCAGTTCCGGCCGAGGACTAGCGGCCTACAATGAGCAGTTCTTC. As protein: CASSGRGLAAYNEQFF.

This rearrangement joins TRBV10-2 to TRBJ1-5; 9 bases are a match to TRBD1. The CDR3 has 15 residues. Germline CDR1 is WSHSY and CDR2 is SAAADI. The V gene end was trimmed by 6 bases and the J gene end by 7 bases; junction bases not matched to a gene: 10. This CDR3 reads CASRNTGGRGQPQHF. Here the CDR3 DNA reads TGCGCCAGCAGGAACACAGGGGGCCGGGGGCAGCCCCAGCATTTT.

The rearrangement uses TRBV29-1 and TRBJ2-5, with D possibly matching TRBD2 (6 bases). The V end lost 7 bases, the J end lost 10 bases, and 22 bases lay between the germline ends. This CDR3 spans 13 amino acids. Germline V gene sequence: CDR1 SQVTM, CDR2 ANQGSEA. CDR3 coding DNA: TGCAGCGGGGGAGGCGGTTCAATAGGGAACCAGTACTTC. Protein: CSGGGGSIGNQYF.

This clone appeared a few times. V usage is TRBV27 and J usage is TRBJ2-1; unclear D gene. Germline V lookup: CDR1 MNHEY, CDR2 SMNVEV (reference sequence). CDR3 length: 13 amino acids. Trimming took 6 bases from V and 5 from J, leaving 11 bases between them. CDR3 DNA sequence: TGTGCCAGCAGCCCAATCCGGCACAATGAGCAGTTCTTC. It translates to CASSPIRHNEQFF.

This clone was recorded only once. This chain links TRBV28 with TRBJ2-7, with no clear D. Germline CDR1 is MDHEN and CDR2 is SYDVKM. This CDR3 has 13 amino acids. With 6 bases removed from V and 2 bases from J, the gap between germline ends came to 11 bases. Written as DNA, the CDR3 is TGTGCCAGCAGCCGGAATAGCCCCTACGAGCAGTACTTC. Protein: CASSRNSPYEQYF.

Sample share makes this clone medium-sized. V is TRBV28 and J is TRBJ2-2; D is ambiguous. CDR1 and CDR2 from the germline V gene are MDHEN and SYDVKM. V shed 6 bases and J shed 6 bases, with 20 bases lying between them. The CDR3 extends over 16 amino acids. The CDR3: CASSHRVSQRAGELFF. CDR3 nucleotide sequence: TGTGCCAGCAGCCACAGAGTCAGCCAAAGGGCCGGGGAGCTGTTTTTT.

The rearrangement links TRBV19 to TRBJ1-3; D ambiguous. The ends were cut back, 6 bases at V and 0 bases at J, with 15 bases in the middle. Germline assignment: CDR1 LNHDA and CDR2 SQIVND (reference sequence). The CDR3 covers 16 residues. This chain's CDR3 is CASSSLELSSGNTIYF. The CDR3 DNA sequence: TGTGCCAGTAGCTCCTTGGAATTGTCCTCTGGAAACACCATATATTTT. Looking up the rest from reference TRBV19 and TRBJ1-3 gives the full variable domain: DGGITQSPKYLFRKEGQNVTLSCEQNLNHDAMYWYRQDPGQGLRLIYYSQIVNDFQKGDIAEGYSVSREKKESFPLTVTSAQKNPTAFYLCASSSLELSSGNTIYFGEGSWLTVV.

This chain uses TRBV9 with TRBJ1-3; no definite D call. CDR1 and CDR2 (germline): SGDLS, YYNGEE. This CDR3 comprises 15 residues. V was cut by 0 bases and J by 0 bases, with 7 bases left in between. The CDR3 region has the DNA TGTGCCAGCAGCGTAGCCGGAGACTCTGGAAACACCATATATTTT. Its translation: CASSVAGDSGNTIYF.

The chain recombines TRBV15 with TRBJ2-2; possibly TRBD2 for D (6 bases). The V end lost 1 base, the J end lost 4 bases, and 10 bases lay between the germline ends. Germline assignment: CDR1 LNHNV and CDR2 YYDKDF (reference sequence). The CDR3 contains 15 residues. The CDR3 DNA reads TGTGCCACCAGCAGAGGGTTGGGGGGCACCGGGGAGCTGTTTTTT. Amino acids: CATSRGLGGTGELFF.

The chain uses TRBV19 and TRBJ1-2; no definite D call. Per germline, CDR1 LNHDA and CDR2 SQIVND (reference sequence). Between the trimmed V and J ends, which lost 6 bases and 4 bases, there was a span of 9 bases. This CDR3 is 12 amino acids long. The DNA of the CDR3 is TGTGCCAGTAGCGATTGGGGCTATGGCTACACCTTC. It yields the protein CASSDWGYGYTF.

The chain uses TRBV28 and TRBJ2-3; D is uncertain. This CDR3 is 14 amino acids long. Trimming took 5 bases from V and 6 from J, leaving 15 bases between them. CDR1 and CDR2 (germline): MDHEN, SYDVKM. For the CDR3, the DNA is TGTGCCAGCAGTCGCCCCGGAACCTCGGATACGCAGTATTTT. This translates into CASSRPGTSDTQYF.

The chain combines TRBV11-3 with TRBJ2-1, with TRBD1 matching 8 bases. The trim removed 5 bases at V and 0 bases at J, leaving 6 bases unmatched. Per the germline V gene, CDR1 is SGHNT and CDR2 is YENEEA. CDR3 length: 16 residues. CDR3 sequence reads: CASSPGQGSSYNEQFF. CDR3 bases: TGTGCCAGCAGCCCCGGACAGGGTAGCTCCTACAATGAGCAGTTCTTC.

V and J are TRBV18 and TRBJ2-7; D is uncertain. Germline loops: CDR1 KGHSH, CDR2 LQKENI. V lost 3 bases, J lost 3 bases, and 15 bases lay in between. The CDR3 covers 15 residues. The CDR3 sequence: CASSPRATVRYEQYF. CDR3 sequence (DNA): TGTGCCAGCTCACCCAGAGCGACCGTACGCTACGAGCAGTACTTC.

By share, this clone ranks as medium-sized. CDR3 sequence reads: CASSLRGQSNQPQHF. The CDR3 DNA is TGTGCCAGCAGCTTAAGGGGGCAAAGCAATCAGCCCCAGCATTTT. V gene TRBV11-3 combines with J gene TRBJ1-5; the match to TRBD1 covers 7 bases. CDR1 is SGHNT and CDR2 is YENEEA in the germline V gene. This CDR3 spans 15 amino acids. V lost 2 bases and J lost 1; bases outside the gene matches: 2.